The 32 T cell receptor beta chains given below trace back to one sample, sequenced in a study of shared T cell receptors in the human thymus. Profiled with immunoSEQ multiplex PCR; TCRdb holds only in-frame clones, not every one. The sample lists 500,000 to 850,000 clones; around 87% were seen once. This sample also belongs to another study, concerning human thymus T cells.

Sequencing was done on a sample of thymocytes. These TCRs come from a boy less than two years old with a congenital heart defect.

This clone was seen once. V is TRBV5-1 and J is TRBJ2-5; TRBD2 matches 7 bases. The V segment lost 4 bases and the J segment 5 bases; nucleotides outside the gene matches: 14. This CDR3 comprises 16 residues. Germline assignment: CDR1 SGHRS and CDR2 YFSETQ. The CDR3 nucleotides read TGCGCCAGCAGCCCACACCTGAACGGGAGGAGGGAGACCCAGTACTTC. This sequence encodes CASSPHLNGRRETQYF.

The chain links TRBV5-1 to TRBJ2-4; D ambiguous. Germline CDR1 reads SGHRS; CDR2 reads YFSETQ. With 3 bases removed from V and 6 bases from J, the gap between germline ends came to 16 bases. The CDR3 spans 15 residues. CDR3 bases: TGCGCCAGCAGCTCCGACTCCGCCGACCCAAACATTCAGTACTTC. It codes for CASSSDSADPNIQYF.

DNA of the CDR3: TGCAGCGTGATACCACTAGCGGGGGCTGAGACCCAGTACTTC. Protein: CSVIPLAGAETQYF. This rearrangement joins TRBV29-1 to TRBJ2-5, with 11 bases lining up with TRBD2. CDR3 length: 14 amino acids. CDR1 is SQVTM and CDR2 is ANQGSEA in the germline V gene. V lost 6 bases, J lost 5 bases, and 8 bases stayed unmatched. Drawing the rest from reference TRBV29-1 and TRBJ2-5, the complete variable domain is SAVISQKPSRDICQRGTSLTIQCQVDSQVTMMFWYRQQPGQSLTLIATANQGSEATYESGFVIDKFPISRPNLTFSTLTVSNMSPEDSSIYLCSVIPLAGAETQYFGPGTRLLVL.

The chain joins TRBV6-5 to TRBJ1-4; 8 bases map to TRBD1. The length of the CDR3 is 14 residues. The germline V gene encodes CDR1 MNHEY and CDR2 SVGAGI. Trimming at V came to 4 bases and at J to 7 bases, leaving 5 bases not matched to a gene. The chain's CDR3 is CASSSYRGGEKLFF. CDR3 bases: TGTGCCAGCAGTTCTTACAGGGGGGGTGAAAAACTGTTTTTT.

The chain carries TRBV27 and TRBJ2-3, with D possibly matching TRBD1 (5 bases). The CDR3 contains 14 residues. Germline-derived CDR1 and CDR2 are MNHEY and SMNVEV (reference sequence). Trimming cost V 3 bases and J 0 bases, with 7 bases left between them. CDR3 region: CASSFPGSTDTQYF. The CDR3 DNA is TGTGCCAGCAGTTTTCCAGGGAGCACAGATACGCAGTATTTT.

The gene calls are TRBV7-9 and TRBJ2-6; the D gene is possibly TRBD1 (5 bases). The CDR3 has 18 amino acids. The germline V gene has CDR1 SEHNR and CDR2 FQNEAQ (reference sequence). V was shortened by 5 bases and J by 2 bases, with 19 bases between the two germline ends. CDR3 region: CASSPSQGRAPGANVLTF. The CDR3 bases are TGTGCCAGCAGCCCTTCCCAGGGTCGAGCCCCTGGGGCCAACGTCCTGACTTTC.

The chain has TRBV6-6 and TRBJ2-1; 8 bases agree with TRBD1. The trim removed 6 bases at V and 6 bases at J, leaving 10 bases unmatched. CDR3 length: 15 residues. In germline, CDR1 is MNHNY, CDR2 SVGAGI (reference sequence). The CDR3 spells CASSITGGLGNEQFF. As DNA, the CDR3 is TGTGCCAGCAGCATCACAGGGGGTTTAGGCAATGAGCAGTTCTTC.

The V call is TRBV7-9, the J call TRBJ2-7; a possible D gene is TRBD1 (6 bases). The germline V gene encodes CDR1 SEHNR and CDR2 FQNEAQ (reference sequence). CDR3 length: 18 residues. V lost 1 base and J lost 2, with 21 bases in between. CDR3 region: CASSLEIHRTDKTYEQYF. The CDR3 region has the DNA TGTGCCAGCAGCTTAGAGATCCATCGGACAGACAAAACCTACGAGCAGTACTTC.

This clone was seen a single time. V is TRBV5-6 and J is TRBJ2-1; tentative D call: TRBD1 (5 bases). This CDR3 has 12 amino acids. Per the germline V gene, CDR1 is SGHDT and CDR2 is YYEEEE. V gave up 4 bases and J gave up 15 bases, with 17 bases separating them. Here the CDR3 reads CASSLISGIRFF. CDR3 in DNA: TGTGCCAGCAGCCTCATCTCAGGGATTCGGTTCTTC. The full variable domain, with the rest looked up from reference TRBV5-6 and TRBJ2-1, is DAGVTQSPTHLIKTRGQQVTLRCSPKSGHDTVSWYQQALGQGPQFIFQYYEEEERQRGNFPDRFSGHQFPNYSSELNVNALLLGDSALYLCASSLISGIRFFGPGTRLTVL.

The chain carries TRBV5-6 and TRBJ1-6; 12 bases are a match to TRBD1. Germline CDR1 SGHDT, CDR2 YYEEEE. CDR3 length equals 16 residues. The J segment lost 11 bases and the V segment lost 1 base, leaving 7 bases of the junction unmatched. The CDR3 reads CASSLLDGTGGPPLHF. The CDR3 DNA is TGTGCCAGCAGCTTGTTGGATGGGACAGGGGGCCCACCCCTCCACTTT.

This chain joins TRBV13 and TRBJ2-1, with D perhaps matching TRBD1 or TRBD2 (12 bases each). The V gene lost 5 bases and the J gene lost 7 bases, with 42 bases spanning the gap. In germline, CDR1 is PRHDT, CDR2 FYEKMQ (reference sequence). The length of the CDR3 is 23 residues. CDR3 in DNA: TGTGCCAGCAGCCCCAGGGACAGGGGGCCCGAATATCCTAGCGGGAGGGAAACTAATGAGCAGTTCTTC. Amino acids: CASSPRDRGPEYPSGRETNEQFF.

The CDR3 nucleotides read TGTGCCAGCAGGGCTAGCGGGGGGTACTCCTACAATGAGCAGTTCTTC. This codes for CASRASGGYSYNEQFF. The gene calls are TRBV2 and TRBJ2-1, with 11 bases lining up with TRBD2. The CDR3 contains 16 residues. Germline loops: CDR1 SNHLY, CDR2 FYNNEI. The junction had 4 bases not matched to a gene; V was cut back by 6 bases and J by 0 bases.

This sequence joins TRBV4-1 and TRBJ2-3; tentative D call: TRBD2 (6 bases). CDR1 is MGHRA, CDR2 YSYEKL, per germline. Trimming left V 4 bases short and J 0 bases short, with 23 bases between. This CDR3 is built from 19 residues. CDR3 protein: CASSLWGTPLKSSTDTQYF. The CDR3 DNA sequence: TGCGCCAGCAGCCTTTGGGGGACTCCCTTGAAATCTAGCACAGATACGCAGTATTTT.

Only a few counts were recorded for this clone. In DNA, the CDR3 is TGTGCCAGCAGTTGCCCCCACGACAACGAAAAACTGTTTTTT. Amino acids: CASSCPHDNEKLFF. The genes are TRBV6-6 and TRBJ1-4; D is undetermined. This CDR3 comprises 14 residues. The germline V gene encodes CDR1 MNHNY and CDR2 SVGAGI (reference sequence). V gave up 4 bases and J gave up 8 bases, with 14 bases separating them.

The chain joins TRBV5-5 to TRBJ2-7; possibly TRBD1 for D (8 bases). This CDR3 is 12 amino acids long. V was clipped by 4 bases and J by 6 bases, with 11 bases between them. Germline values: CDR1 SGHKS, CDR2 YYEKEE (reference sequence). This chain's CDR3 is CASSNRGGEQYF. CDR3 nucleotides: TGTGCCAGCAGCAACAGGGGGGGCGAGCAGTACTTC.

The rearrangement joins TRBV10-1 to TRBJ1-5, with D tentatively TRBD1 (5 bases). The CDR3 runs to 14 residues. The germline CDR1 and CDR2 sequences are WNHNN and SYGVQD (reference sequence). The germline V and J ends were trimmed by 7 bases and 4 bases, with 14 bases remaining between them. The CDR3 nucleotides read TGCGCCAGCAAAACCGGGACTGAGAATCAGCCCCAGCATTTT. This codes for CASKTGTENQPQHF.

This chain links TRBV5-6 with TRBJ2-7; 12 bases are a match to TRBD1. The trim removed 0 bases at V and 6 bases at J, leaving 1 base unmatched. The germline V gene encodes CDR1 SGHDT and CDR2 YYEEEE. This CDR3 has 14 amino acids. This chain's CDR3 is CASSLGGQGAEQYF. In DNA form, the CDR3 reads TGTGCCAGCAGCTTGGGGGGACAGGGGGCCGAGCAGTACTTC. The full variable domain, its missing parts supplied by reference TRBV5-6 and TRBJ2-7, is DAGVTQSPTHLIKTRGQQVTLRCSPKSGHDTVSWYQQALGQGPQFIFQYYEEEERQRGNFPDRFSGHQFPNYSSELNVNALLLGDSALYLCASSLGGQGAEQYFGPGTRLTVT.

The chain joins TRBV6-5 to TRBJ1-2; 7 bases map to TRBD1. The CDR3 is 16 residues long. Germline values: CDR1 MNHEY, CDR2 SVGAGI. Trimming removed 3 bases from V and 5 bases from J; junction bases left unmatched: 12. In nucleotides, the CDR3 is TGTGCCAGCAGTTATTGGGACCGGGACAGAGGTTATGGCTACACCTTC. Amino acids: CASSYWDRDRGYGYTF.

This rearrangement joins TRBV5-6 to TRBJ2-1; 9 bases agree with TRBD2. The CDR3 has 15 residues. CDR1 and CDR2 from the germline V gene are SGHDT and YYEEEE. V gave up 0 bases and J gave up 5 bases; unmatched junction bases: 3. This CDR3 is CASSLEAGGHNEQFF. The CDR3 DNA follows: TGTGCCAGCAGCTTGGAAGCGGGGGGTCACAATGAGCAGTTCTTC.

The chain recombines TRBV5-1 with TRBJ2-1; TRBD2 is a possible D gene (7 bases). Trimming removed 2 bases from V and 5 bases from J, with 14 bases in between. Germline loops: CDR1 SGHRS, CDR2 YFSETQ. This CDR3 comprises 15 residues. CDR3 loop: CASSFRGAPDNEQFF. In nucleotides, the CDR3 is TGCGCCAGCAGCTTCCGGGGGGCTCCAGACAATGAGCAGTTCTTC.

The chain combines TRBV27 with TRBJ1-1, with D maybe TRBD1 (6 bases). V was cut by 1 base and J by 2 bases, with 14 bases left in between. The CDR3 sequence is 16 residues long. CDR1 MNHEY and CDR2 SMNVEV come from the germline V gene (reference sequence). CDR3 sequence: CASSLWTSQGNTEAFF. The CDR3 DNA reads TGTGCCAGCAGTTTATGGACCTCACAGGGAAACACTGAAGCTTTCTTT.

The chain links TRBV7-8 to TRBJ1-1, with TRBD1 as a possible D gene (5 bases). CDR1 is SGHVS and CDR2 is FQNEAQ in the germline V gene. V lost 1 base to trimming and J lost 7 bases, with 7 bases between them. The CDR3 loop spans 12 amino acids. The CDR3 here is CASSLGQFEAFF. As DNA, the CDR3 is TGTGCCAGCAGCTTAGGACAGTTTGAAGCTTTCTTT.

The chain employs TRBV11-3 and TRBJ2-1; 11 bases line up with TRBD2. The trim removed 5 bases at V and 4 bases at J, leaving 7 bases unmatched. From germline, CDR1 is SGHNT and CDR2 YENEEA. The CDR3 loop spans 16 amino acids. Here the CDR3 DNA reads TGTGCCAGCAGCCCAACTAGCGGGAGTGGGTACAATGAGCAGTTCTTC. It is translated as CASSPTSGSGYNEQFF.

The V gene is TRBV2, the J gene TRBJ2-7; D possibly corresponds to TRBD1 (6 bases). Germline loops: CDR1 SNHLY, CDR2 FYNNEI. The CDR3 consists of 14 residues. V was shortened by 4 bases and J by 4 bases, with 14 bases between the two germline ends. The CDR3, as DNA: TGTGCCAGCAGTGTGCGTCAGGGGCCTTACGAGCAGTACTTC. It yields the protein CASSVRQGPYEQYF. Drawing the rest from reference TRBV2 and TRBJ2-7, the complete variable domain is EPEVTQTPSHQVTQMGQEVILRCVPISNHLYFYWYRQILGQKVEFLVSFYNNEISEKSEIFDDQFSVERPDGSNFTLKIRSTKLEDSAMYFCASSVRQGPYEQYFGPGTRLTVT.

The CDR3 reads CASSPNSVNEQFF. In DNA, the CDR3 is TGTGCCAGCTCACCAAATAGCGTAAATGAGCAGTTCTTC. The rearrangement joins TRBV18 to TRBJ2-1; maybe TRBD2 (5 bases). V shed 2 bases and J shed 7 bases, with 9 bases lying between them. Germline values: CDR1 KGHSH, CDR2 LQKENI. The CDR3 consists of 13 residues.

V is TRBV27 and J is TRBJ1-4, with 9 bases that match TRBD1. Germline V gene lookup returns CDR1 MNHEY and CDR2 SMNVEV (reference sequence). The CDR3 contains 17 residues. After removal of 4 bases from V and 9 bases from J, the junction contained 15 bases not matched to a gene. The CDR3 loop is CASSSGETGGAFKKLFF. As DNA, the CDR3 is TGTGCCAGCAGTTCAGGTGAAACAGGGGGCGCTTTTAAAAAACTGTTTTTT.

The rearrangement joins TRBV2 to TRBJ2-7, with 12 positions matching TRBD2. The V segment lost 6 bases and the J segment 2 bases; nucleotides outside the gene matches: 8. Germline V gene data show CDR1 as SNHLY and CDR2 as FYNNEI. The CDR3 is 16 amino acids. CDR3 region: CASRSGPSGRAYEQYF. The DNA for the CDR3 is TGTGCCAGCAGATCTGGGCCTAGCGGGAGGGCCTACGAGCAGTACTTC.

The J gene is TRBJ1-2, the V gene TRBV27; weak D call: TRBD1 (5 bases). Germline V gene lookup returns CDR1 MNHEY and CDR2 SMNVEV (reference sequence). Trimming removed 2 bases at V and 0 bases at J, with 16 bases between. The CDR3 contains 17 residues. The CDR3 nucleotides are TGTGCCAGCAGTTTAGGCGCCCCAGGGAGGTCTAACTATGGCTACACCTTC. It specifies CASSLGAPGRSNYGYTF.

This rearrangement joins TRBV15 to TRBJ2-3, with 7 bases lining up with TRBD2. CDR1 LNHNV and CDR2 YYDKDF come from the germline V gene (reference sequence). The junction had 11 bases not matched to a gene; V was cut back by 0 bases and J by 2 bases. The CDR3 covers 18 residues. The CDR3 region is CATSRDSVFLADTDTQYF. The DNA of the CDR3 is TGTGCCACCAGCAGAGATAGCGTCTTCCTAGCGGACACAGATACGCAGTATTTT.

The chain couples TRBV15 to TRBJ2-7; tentative D call: TRBD2 (5 bases). This CDR3 comprises 19 residues. Looked up from germline, CDR1 is LNHNV and CDR2 is YYDKDF (reference sequence). V lost 3 bases and J lost 3, with 27 bases in between. In DNA, the CDR3 is TGTGCCACCAGCAGTTTGGTCAACACTAGTGGGATCCCACACTACGAGCAGTACTTC. Translating it yields CATSSLVNTSGIPHYEQYF.

V usage is TRBV6-5 and J usage is TRBJ2-7; tentatively, D is TRBD1 (5 bases). Trimming cost V 5 bases and J 6 bases, with 20 bases left between them. This CDR3 region has 15 residues. Per the germline V gene, CDR1 is MNHEY and CDR2 is SVGAGI. CDR3 loop: CASSPATGSPGEQYF. For the CDR3, the DNA is TGTGCCAGCAGTCCAGCTACAGGTTCCCCTGGCGAGCAGTACTTC.

J is TRBJ2-2 and V is TRBV27; 8 bases agree with TRBD1. The germline V gene encodes CDR1 MNHEY and CDR2 SMNVEV (reference sequence). V was pared by 4 bases and J by 1 base, with 20 bases of the junction left unmatched. The CDR3 runs 21 residues. CDR3 amino acids: CASSSYKGDRRTGWNTGELFF. The CDR3 DNA sequence: TGTGCCAGCAGTTCTTATAAGGGAGACCGCCGGACAGGGTGGAACACCGGGGAGCTGTTTTTT.